This T cell receptor beta chain was documented in a study of T cells in Graves' hyperthyroidism and ophthalmopathy. Findings and limits, study-wide: Most clonotypes that expanded in the thyroid above 0.001 also showed up in blood.

Not enrolled were patients with uncontrolled infection, other autoimmune disease, pregnancy or lactation. Thyroid ultrasound and orbital computed tomography, with clinical symptoms and serum thyroxine and TRAb, informed diagnoses. Roughly 9.1 ml of fresh peripheral blood supplied the PBMCs. This clonotype has at least ten counts. Its cognate antigen is unknown. RNA transcripts were the template for amplifying TCR beta CDR3 regions. During a first-round RT-PCR of the TCR CDR3, the HTBI primer set was used. In TCRdb, the multiplex PCR reads were re-called with MiXCR into one record per CDR3 protein. The table shows around 340,000 distinct CDR3 sequences, with 15% to 20% occurring only once. The CDR3 covers 13 residues. Trimming took off 4 bases at V and 2 bases at J, with 10 bases between the two ends. The germline V gene has CDR1 SQVTM and CDR2 ANQGSEA.

This chain joins TRBV29-1 and TRBJ2-3; the D call may be TRBD1 or TRBD2 (6 bases each). What was sequenced was blood. The receptor's source is a woman between 40 and 50 years old with Graves' ophthalmopathy. The CDR3 DNA is TGCAGCGTTGGGGGGGACAACACAGATACGCAGTATTTT. Translation: CSVGGDNTDTQYF.